This note documents a single T cell receptor beta chain sequence. The donor cohort consisted entirely of Caucasian adults residing in Nashville, Tennessee. This sample is drawn from a study of shared clonotypes between healthy human individuals. In the original workflow: ImmunoSEQ gave junction-only sequences without quality scores, so filtering differed. Generated by immunoSEQ multiplex PCR, the TCRdb table keeps only in-frame clones and is missing some. That table furnishes V, J and clone size, whereas the DNA furnished D and trimming. The sample comprises 450,000 to 500,000 clones, 81% of which are singletons, and about 13% rests with the top ten. With 4 bases clipped from V and 8 bases from J, the junction kept 20 bases outside the gene matches. The length of the CDR3 is 18 residues. CDR1 SNHLY and CDR2 FYNNEI come from the germline V gene.

Sequenced input: PBMCs. The chain has TRBV2 and TRBJ2-3, with TRBD2 matching over 8 bases. This receptor was obtained from a woman aged 40 to 50 in good health. Some clones in this sample may be carry-over from other donors' samples. Here the CDR3 reads CASSARSVLAVGGPTQYF. The CDR3 nucleotides read TGTGCCAGCAGTGCACGCTCCGTACTAGCGGTGGGGGGTCCTACGCAGTATTTT.